The 5 T cell receptor beta chains below were found in one sample sequenced in a study of post-analysis software for immune sequencing data. Study-wide results and limits: The five TRBV segments detected at higher frequency in patients than in controls included TRBV5-6, TRBV5-1 and TRBV20-1.

Prepared TCR beta cDNA libraries contained unique molecular identifiers. TCRdb used MiXCR to reprocess the PCR reads, holding one entry per CDR3 protein. The repertoire has hundreds of thousands of distinct CDR3 sequences, 30% of them found once; the top ten carry around 0.56%. These receptors have no known antigen. The sample consisted of blood. The receptors were sampled from a girl aged 10 to 17 with multiple sclerosis.

Turning to this clonotype: This clone may be a read error of a much larger clone one base away. The genes are TRBV29-1 and TRBJ2-4, with D unresolved. Germline V gene data show CDR1 as SQVTM and CDR2 as ANQGSEA. V shed 3 bases and J shed 13 bases, with 10 bases lying between them. The CDR3 length is 10 residues. The CDR3 region has the DNA TGCAGCGTTGATTGGGGTAACCAGTACTTC. Residues: CSVDWGNQYF.

This clonotype was detected only a few times. V usage is TRBV28 and J usage is TRBJ1-6; 11 bases match TRBD1. The CDR3 sequence is 15 residues long. Germline V lookup: CDR1 MDHEN, CDR2 SYDVKM. Losses at the gene ends were 5 bases for V and 9 bases for J; bases not matched to a gene: 6. This CDR3 is CASSPAGTGGSPLHF. CDR3 nucleotide sequence: TGTGCCAGCAGTCCCGCCGGGACAGGGGGTTCACCCCTCCACTTT.

The table lists this clonotype with a few counts. V usage is TRBV12-3 or TRBV12-4 and J usage is TRBJ2-3, with TRBD2 as a possible D gene (5 bases). Trimming took off 7 bases at V and 6 bases at J, with 17 bases between the two ends. The CDR3 consists of 14 residues. The CDR3 spells CASTPRVGGDTQYF. Written as DNA, the CDR3 is TGTGCCAGCACCCCCCGGGTCGGCGGGGATACGCAGTATTTT.

This clonotype occurred once. The V call is TRBV7-9, the J call TRBJ2-1, with a possible D match to TRBD2 (5 bases). The DNA matches TRBJ2-7 better at its end, which makes the J call doubtful. This CDR3 is built from 18 residues. Per the germline V gene, CDR1 is SEHNR and CDR2 is FQNEAQ (reference sequence). The CDR3 region has the DNA TGTGCCAGCAGCGCAACGTTTCCAGCGGCGAGCTCCTACAATGAGCAGTACTTC. It yields the protein CASSATFPAASSYNEQYF.

V is TRBV10-3 and J is TRBJ2-3; a weak D match, TRBD2 (6 bases). The CDR3 runs to 15 residues. The germline V and J ends were trimmed by 2 bases and 3 bases, with 12 bases remaining between them. CDR1 and CDR2 (germline): ENHRY, SYGVKD. The DNA of the CDR3 is TGTGCCATCAGTGAGGGGGACGGAGGGACAGATACGCAGTATTTT. Translation: CAISEGDGGTDTQYF.